This T cell receptor beta chain was identified in a study of neurological immune-mediated disorders. Template-switch 5'RACE cDNA synthesis added a 10-nucleotide unique molecular identifier. TCRdb redid the calling of the 5' RACE reads with MiXCR, one entry per CDR3 protein. The table includes about 95,000 distinct CDR3 sequences, roughly 3.5% detected once. CDR1 WSHSY and CDR2 SAAADI come from the germline V gene. The CDR3 has 16 amino acids. V was clipped by 6 bases and J by 2 bases; unmatched bases: 11. This clonotype was seen more than once but under ten times. The J gene is TRBJ2-5, the V gene TRBV10-2, with 8 bases fitting TRBD1. This TCR was sampled from a woman aged 18-30 years with multiple sclerosis. Source material: PBMCs. CDR3 sequence reads: CASRVDRASRQETQYF. CDR3 nucleotide sequence: TGCGCCAGCAGGGTGGACAGGGCCTCTCGACAAGAGACCCAGTACTTC.